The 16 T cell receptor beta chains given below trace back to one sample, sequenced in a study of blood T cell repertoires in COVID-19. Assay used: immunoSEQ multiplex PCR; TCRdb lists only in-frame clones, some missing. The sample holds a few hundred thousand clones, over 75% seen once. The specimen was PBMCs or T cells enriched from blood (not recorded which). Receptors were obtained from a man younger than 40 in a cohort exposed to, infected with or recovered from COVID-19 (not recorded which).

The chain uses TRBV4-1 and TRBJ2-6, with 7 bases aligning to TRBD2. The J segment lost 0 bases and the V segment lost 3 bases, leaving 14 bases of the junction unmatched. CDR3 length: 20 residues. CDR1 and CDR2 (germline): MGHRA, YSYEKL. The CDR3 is CASSHPRGRELSSGANVLTF. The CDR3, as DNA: TGCGCCAGCAGCCACCCACGGGGGAGGGAGTTAAGCTCTGGGGCCAACGTCCTGACTTTC.

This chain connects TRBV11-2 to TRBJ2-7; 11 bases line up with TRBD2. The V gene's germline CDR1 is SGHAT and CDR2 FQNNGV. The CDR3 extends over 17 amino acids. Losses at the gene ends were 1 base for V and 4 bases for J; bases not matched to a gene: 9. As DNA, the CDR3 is TGTGCCAGCAGCTTAGGGGGACTAGCGGAGACCTTTTACGAGCAGTACTTC. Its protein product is CASSLGGLAETFYEQYF. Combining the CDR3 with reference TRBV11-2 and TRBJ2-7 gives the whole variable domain EAGVAQSPRYKIIEKRQSVAFWCNPISGHATLYWYQQILGQGPKLLIQFQNNGVVDDSQLPKDRFSAERLKGVDSTLKIQPAKLEDSAVYLCASSLGGLAETFYEQYFGPGTRLTVT.

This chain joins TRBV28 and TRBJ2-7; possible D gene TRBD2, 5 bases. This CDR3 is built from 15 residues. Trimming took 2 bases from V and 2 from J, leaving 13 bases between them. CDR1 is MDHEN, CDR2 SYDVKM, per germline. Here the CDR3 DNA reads TGTGCCAGCAGTTTAAAACTAGTCCCAGCCTACGAGCAGTACTTC. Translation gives CASSLKLVPAYEQYF.

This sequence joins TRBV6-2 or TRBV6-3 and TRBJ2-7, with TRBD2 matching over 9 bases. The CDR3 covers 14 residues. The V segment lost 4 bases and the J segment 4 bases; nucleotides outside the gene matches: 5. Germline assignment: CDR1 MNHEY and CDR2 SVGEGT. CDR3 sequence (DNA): TGTGCCAGCAGTTCTCCTAGCGGGACATACGAGCAGTACTTC. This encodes CASSSPSGTYEQYF.

The CDR3 nucleotides read TGTGCCAGCAGAGGGGACAGTCGCTATGGCTACACCTTC. Translation: CASRGDSRYGYTF. This chain joins TRBV12-3 or TRBV12-4 and TRBJ1-2; TRBD1 matches at 7 bases. The CDR3 length is 13 residues. Trimming removed 6 bases from V and 4 bases from J; junction bases left unmatched: 5.

CDR3 DNA sequence: TGTGCCAGCAGCTTAGGTAGACTAGCGGGGTACAATGAGCAGTTCTTC. Encoded protein: CASSLGRLAGYNEQFF. The rearrangement joins TRBV7-8 to TRBJ2-1; 11 bases are a match to TRBD2. Germline lookup yields CDR1 SGHVS and CDR2 FQNEAQ. The CDR3 has 16 residues. V trimming: 1 base; J trimming: 4 bases; junction bases outside the gene matches: 3.

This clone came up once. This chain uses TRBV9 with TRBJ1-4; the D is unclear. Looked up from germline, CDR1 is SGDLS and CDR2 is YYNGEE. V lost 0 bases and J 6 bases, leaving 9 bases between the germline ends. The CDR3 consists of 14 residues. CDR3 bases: TGTGCCAGCAGCGTAGGAACTCGGGATGAAAAACTGTTTTTT. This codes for CASSVGTRDEKLFF.

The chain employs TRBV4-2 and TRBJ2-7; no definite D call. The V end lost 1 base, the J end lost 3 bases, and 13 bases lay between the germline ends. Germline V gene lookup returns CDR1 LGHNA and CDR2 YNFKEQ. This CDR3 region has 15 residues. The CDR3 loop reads CASSQVWPEVYEQYF. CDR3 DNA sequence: TGTGCCAGCAGCCAAGTGTGGCCAGAGGTCTACGAGCAGTACTTC.

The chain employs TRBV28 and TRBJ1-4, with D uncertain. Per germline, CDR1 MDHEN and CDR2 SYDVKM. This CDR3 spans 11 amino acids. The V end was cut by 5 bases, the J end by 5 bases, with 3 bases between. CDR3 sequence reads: CASSLNEKLFF. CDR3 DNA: TGTGCCAGCAGTCTGAATGAAAAACTGTTTTTT.

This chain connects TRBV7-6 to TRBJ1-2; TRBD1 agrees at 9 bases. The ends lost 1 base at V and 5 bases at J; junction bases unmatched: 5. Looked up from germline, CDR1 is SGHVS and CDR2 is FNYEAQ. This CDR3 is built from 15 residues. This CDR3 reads CASSLDLGTGYGYTF. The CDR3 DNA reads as TGTGCCAGCAGCTTAGATCTCGGGACAGGGTATGGCTACACCTTC. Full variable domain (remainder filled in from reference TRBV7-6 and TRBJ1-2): GAGVSQSPRYKVTKRGQDVALRCDPISGHVSLYWYRQALGQGPEFLTYFNYEAQQDKSGLPNDRFSAERPEGSISTLTIQRTEQRDSAMYRCASSLDLGTGYGYTFGSGTRLTVV.

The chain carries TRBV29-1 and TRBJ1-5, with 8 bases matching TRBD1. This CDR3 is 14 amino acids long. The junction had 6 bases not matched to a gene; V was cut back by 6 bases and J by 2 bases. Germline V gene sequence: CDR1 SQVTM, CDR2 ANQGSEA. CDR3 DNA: TGCAGCGTCCAAACAGGGGGGGGCAATCAGCCCCAGCATTTT. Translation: CSVQTGGGNQPQHF.

The CDR3 DNA reads TGCGCCAGCAGCTTGGGGGGCGGACAGTCTAACGAGCAGTACTTC. This translates into CASSLGGGQSNEQYF. This chain connects TRBV5-1 to TRBJ2-7; tentatively, D is TRBD1 (6 bases). CDR1 SGHRS and CDR2 YFSETQ come from the germline V gene. The CDR3 contains 15 residues. The V and J ends lost 0 bases and 5 bases respectively, with 15 bases between them.

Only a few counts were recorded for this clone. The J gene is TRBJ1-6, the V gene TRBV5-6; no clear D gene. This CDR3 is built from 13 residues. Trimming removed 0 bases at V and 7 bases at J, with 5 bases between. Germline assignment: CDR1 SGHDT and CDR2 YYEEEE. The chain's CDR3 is CASSLDQNSPLHF. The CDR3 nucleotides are TGTGCCAGCAGCTTGGACCAGAATTCACCCCTCCACTTT.

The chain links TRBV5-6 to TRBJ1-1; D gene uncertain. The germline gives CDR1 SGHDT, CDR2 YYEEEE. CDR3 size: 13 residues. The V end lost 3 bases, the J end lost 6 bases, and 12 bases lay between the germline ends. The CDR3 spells CASSSFRPPEAFF. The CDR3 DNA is TGTGCCAGCAGCTCTTTTCGTCCCCCTGAAGCTTTCTTT. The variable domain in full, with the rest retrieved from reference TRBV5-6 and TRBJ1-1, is DAGVTQSPTHLIKTRGQQVTLRCSPKSGHDTVSWYQQALGQGPQFIFQYYEEEERQRGNFPDRFSGHQFPNYSSELNVNALLLGDSALYLCASSSFRPPEAFFGQGTRLTVV.

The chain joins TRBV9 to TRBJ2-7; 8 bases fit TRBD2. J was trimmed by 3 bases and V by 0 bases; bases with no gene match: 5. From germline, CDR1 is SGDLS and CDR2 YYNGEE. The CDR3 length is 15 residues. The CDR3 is CASSVGSGSFYEQYF. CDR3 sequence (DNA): TGTGCCAGCAGCGTAGGGAGCGGGAGTTTCTACGAGCAGTACTTC. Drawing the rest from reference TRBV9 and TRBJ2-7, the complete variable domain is DSGVTQTPKHLITATGQRVTLRCSPRSGDLSVYWYQQSLDQGLQFLIQYYNGEERAKGNILERFSAQQFPDLHSELNLSSLELGDSALYFCASSVGSGSFYEQYFGPGTRLTVT.

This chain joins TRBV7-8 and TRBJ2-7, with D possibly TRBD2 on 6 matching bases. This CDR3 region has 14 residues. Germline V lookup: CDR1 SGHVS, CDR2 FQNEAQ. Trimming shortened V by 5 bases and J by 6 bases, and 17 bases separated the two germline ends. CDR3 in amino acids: CASSPVGGRGEQYF. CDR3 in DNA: TGTGCCAGCAGCCCGGTGGGGGGACGGGGCGAGCAGTACTTC.